This T cell receptor beta chain was identified during a study of shared clonotypes between healthy human individuals. The wider study: The cohort had two women and a few men, ages 18 to 49.

Libraries were prepared by immunoSEQ multiplex PCR; TCRdb keeps only in-frame clonotypes and omits some of them. The sample consists of approximately 2,000,000 clones, over 85% of them appearing once. This CDR3 is built from 14 residues. J lost 2 bases, V lost 3 bases, and 3 bases had no gene match. Germline values: CDR1 SGDLS, CDR2 YYNGEE. Overall study results and limits: Deeper or shallower sequencing was expected to change how clonotypes are shared among donors.

This clone was observed a single time. Its antigen remains unidentified. CD45RO-negative, CCR7-positively selected cells formed the naive CD8 fraction, excluding terminally differentiated effector memory CD45RA+ cells. V and J are TRBV9 and TRBJ2-5; 8 bases match TRBD1. This receptor was identified in a man aged 18 to 30 in good health. Some clones in this sample may be carry-over from other donors' samples. Sequences were obtained from naive CD8+ T cells from PBMCs. CDR3 amino acids: CASSATGVQETQYF. For the CDR3, the DNA is TGTGCCAGCAGCGCGACAGGGGTTCAAGAGACCCAGTACTTC.